This T cell receptor (beta chain) was captured by sequencing in a study of kidney transplant recipient with SARS-CoV-2 infection. Per the germline V gene, CDR1 is SGHAT and CDR2 is FQDESV (reference sequence). CDR3 length: 17 residues. This clonotype appeared a single time. A much larger clone lies a single base off, so this may be a read error. TCRdb reprocessed the reads via MiXCR and lists one record per CDR3 protein. This table has fewer than 250,000 distinct CDR3 sequences, less than 35% appearing once. The J gene is TRBJ1-2, the V gene TRBV11-1; D not resolved. Sequencing used a blood sample, obtained at baseline and on roughly day 110 from a kidney transplant recipient. The TCR was taken from a young adult male patient who had COVID-19 and was a kidney transplant recipient. Some T cells may originate from the graft donor. The CDR3 sequence: CASSLRAKAGKTYGCTF. CDR3 bases: TGTGCCAGCAGCCTGAGAGCTAAGGCTGGAAAGACCTATGGCTGCACCTTC.